A selection of T cell receptor beta chains follows, all from one sample in a study of cytomegalovirus exposure and HLA in healthy donors. TCRdb's copy holds only in-frame clones and misses some; the assay was immunoSEQ multiplex PCR. Among roughly 330,000 clones listed, around 90% were seen once. Sequenced material: PBMCs. These receptors originate from a woman in her thirties in good health and CMV-seropositive. Both conserved end residues are part of each CDR3. D genes are given only for firm matches. Size tells how often a clone was seen (once, few, many) or the class of an expanded clone, and some rows leave it out.

clone size	V gene	J gene	D gene	CDR3 DNA	CDR3 protein
once	TRBV11-2	TRBJ1-5	NA	TGTGCCAGCAGCTTAGATGGGGGGGGCAATCAGCCCCAGCATTTT	CASSLDGGGNQPQHF
NA	TRBV27	TRBJ1-3	NA	TGTGCCAGCAGTCCCCTCCCGGGGCTCAGGGGAAACACCATATATTTT	CASSPLPGLRGNTIYF
few	TRBV10-3	TRBJ2-7	NA	TGTGCCATCAGTGGGACCGACTACGAGCAGTACTTC	CAISGTDYEQYF
NA	TRBV5-1	TRBJ2-2	NA	TGCGCCAGCAGCTTGCAGACGAACACCGGGGAGCTGTTTTTT	CASSLQTNTGELFF
once	TRBV28	TRBJ1-5	NA	TGTGCCAGCAGTTCGGAGGGGGTGGTCAATCAGCCCCAGCATTTT	CASSSEGVVNQPQHF
few	TRBV28	TRBJ2-7	NA	TGTGCCAGCAGTTTATTTGGCGAGCAGTACTTC	CASSLFGEQYF
once	TRBV19	TRBJ2-7	NA	TGTGCCAGTAGTATAGAGGCAGGAATTACCTACGAGCAGTACTTC	CASSIEAGITYEQYF
NA	TRBV10-3	TRBJ1-1	NA	TGTGCCATCAGTGCCCAGAACACTGAAGCTTTCTTT	CAISAQNTEAFF
NA	TRBV2	TRBJ1-5	TRBD1	TGTGCCAGCAGTGAACGTAGGGGGCATCAGCCCCAGCATTTT	CASSERRGHQPQHF
NA	TRBV6-5	TRBJ1-2	TRBD1	TGTGCCAGCAGTCCACGGACAGGGACCTATGGCTACACCTTC	CASSPRTGTYGYTF
NA	TRBV7-6	TRBJ2-7	NA	TGTGCCAGCAGCTTAGCGCTGCAGTCGACGACCTACGAGCAGTACTTC	CASSLALQSTTYEQYF
NA	TRBV27	TRBJ2-3	TRBD2	TGTGCCAGCAGTTCTAAAGGTTTGCGGGAGAAGTCCTTT	CASSSKGLREKSF
NA	TRBV6-5	TRBJ1-5	TRBD1	TGTGCCAGCAGAAAGGACAGGGGAAACAATCAGCCCCAGCATTTT	CASRKDRGNNQPQHF
NA	TRBV5-8	TRBJ1-3	NA	TGTGCCAGCAGCTTGGATGGCTTCCAGGGTGGAAACACCATATATTTT	CASSLDGFQGGNTIYF
once	TRBV7-2	TRBJ2-7	NA	TGTGCCAGCAGCTTGGGCGGGACAGCTTACGAGCAGTACTTC	CASSLGGTAYEQYF
NA	TRBV11-2	TRBJ1-5	NA	TGTGCCAGCAGCTTAATGCCGTGGCAGCCCCAGCATTTT	CASSLMPWQPQHF
few	TRBV6-4	TRBJ2-1	NA	TGTGCCAGCAGTGAGTCTCCTAGCGACTACAATGAGCAGTTCTTC	CASSESPSDYNEQFF
NA	TRBV4-3	TRBJ2-3	TRBD2	TGCGCCAGCAGCCCCACTAGCGGGGGGTTCACAGATACGCAGTATTTT	CASSPTSGGFTDTQYF
NA	TRBV11-1	TRBJ2-7	NA	TGTGCCAGCAGCTTCGGGGCCACCTACGAGCAGTACTTC	CASSFGATYEQYF
once	TRBV5-6	TRBJ2-1	TRBD2	TGTGCCAGCAGCTTGACTAGCGGGAGTTACAATGAGCAGTTCTTC	CASSLTSGSYNEQFF
NA	TRBV5-4	TRBJ2-7	TRBD2	TGTGCCAGCAGCTTTCCTGGCGGGAGGGCACACGAGCAGTACTTC	CASSFPGGRAHEQYF
NA	TRBV9	TRBJ1-2	NA	TGTGCCAGCAGCGTAGGTGGTGGGGAGAACTATGGCTACACCTTC	CASSVGGGENYGYTF
once	TRBV7-3	TRBJ2-3	NA	TGTGCCAGCAGCTTAACGTCAAGTATTACAGATACGCAGTATTTT	CASSLTSSITDTQYF
NA	TRBV10-3	TRBJ1-1	NA	TGTGCCATCAGTACCCCCGGAAGGGGTGACACTGAAGCTTTCTTT	CAISTPGRGDTEAFF
NA	TRBV19	TRBJ1-4	TRBD1	TGTGCCAGTAGTTTCAGACAGGGAGGTGAAAAACTGTTTTTT	CASSFRQGGEKLFF
NA	TRBV6-5	TRBJ2-7	NA	TGTGCCAGCAGTTACGGTGACAGCAACTACGAGCAGTACTTC	CASSYGDSNYEQYF
NA	TRBV11-3	TRBJ2-2	TRBD1	TGTGCCAGCAGCCTCTCCGGGACAGTCAACACCGGGGAGCTGTTTTTT	CASSLSGTVNTGELFF
NA	TRBV28	TRBJ1-1	NA	TGTGCCAGCAGTCCCTGGGGCACTGAAGCTTTCTTT	CASSPWGTEAFF
NA	TRBV10-3	TRBJ2-3	NA	TGTGCCATCAGTGAGGGTCGGGGGAATGAGGCGCAGTATTTT	CAISEGRGNEAQYF
NA	TRBV14	TRBJ1-6	NA	TGTGCCAGCAGCCAAGTCGACAGGTCCAATTCACCCCTCCACTTT	CASSQVDRSNSPLHF
once	TRBV11-3	TRBJ2-7	NA	TGTGCCAGCAGCCCGGGAAACGGGGGCTACGAGCAGTACTTC	CASSPGNGGYEQYF
NA	TRBV7-9	TRBJ2-7	TRBD1	TGTGCCAGCAGCTTATCGGGGACAGGGGCCTACGAGCAGTACTTC	CASSLSGTGAYEQYF
NA	TRBV7-9	TRBJ2-7	TRBD2	TGTGCCAGCAGCTCCCGACTAGCCCCCTACGAGCAGTACTTC	CASSSRLAPYEQYF
NA	TRBV7-3	TRBJ2-7	TRBD2	TGTGCCAGCAGCTTAACTAGCGGGGGCTACGAGCAGTACTTC	CASSLTSGGYEQYF
few	TRBV9	TRBJ1-2	TRBD1	TGTGCCAGCAGCGTAGGGACAGGGGGTATGGGCTACACCTTC	CASSVGTGGMGYTF
NA	TRBV27	TRBJ1-5	TRBD1	TGTGCCAGCAAAAGGACGGGACAGGGAGGCAATCAGCCCCAGCATTTT	CASKRTGQGGNQPQHF
NA	TRBV18	TRBJ2-3	NA	TGTGCCAGCTCACCTACGGGGGCCGAAGATACGCAGTATTTT	CASSPTGAEDTQYF
NA	TRBV9	TRBJ1-2	NA	TGTGCCAGCAGCGTAGAGCCGCGGGGGTCCACGGATGGCTACACCTTC	CASSVEPRGSTDGYTF
NA	TRBV2	TRBJ2-4	NA	TGTGCCAGCCAATTGCGAGAGACGGAAAAAAACATTCAGTACTTC	CASQLRETEKNIQYF
NA	TRBV20-1	TRBJ2-3	NA	TGCAGTGCTAGACCAGTAGATACGCAGTATTTT	CSARPVDTQYF
once	TRBV4-2	TRBJ2-2	NA	TGTGCCAGCAGCCAAGGGGGCGGGATAGACACCGGGGAGCTGTTTTTT	CASSQGGGIDTGELFF
NA	TRBV7-9	TRBJ2-7	NA	TGTGCCAGCAGCTCTCGAAGGGACTCAATCCAGCAGTACTTC	CASSSRRDSIQQYF
NA	TRBV29-1	TRBJ2-7	TRBD2	TGCAGCGTTGGAGATAGCGGGAGGGCCGCCTACGAGCAGTACTTC	CSVGDSGRAAYEQYF
NA	TRBV6-1	TRBJ2-7	TRBD1	TGTGCCAGCAGTGGACGGACAGGGTCTGGCGAGCAGTACTTC	CASSGRTGSGEQYF
NA	TRBV7-9	TRBJ1-1	NA	TGTGCCAGCAGCTTAGGCGGGGGGAGAGCGGGCACTGAAGCTTTCTTT	CASSLGGGRAGTEAFF
NA	TRBV4-1	TRBJ2-5	NA	TGCGCCAGCAGCCAAGATGCGAGAGGGAAGACCCAGTACTTC	CASSQDARGKTQYF
NA	TRBV4-2	TRBJ2-7	NA	TGTGCCAGCAGCCAAGCACAGGGCCTGAGCTCCTACGAGCAGTACTTC	CASSQAQGLSSYEQYF